A selection of T cell receptor beta chains follows, all from one sample in a study of shared clonotypes between healthy human individuals. Using immunoSEQ multiplex PCR, the repertoire was profiled, and TCRdb retains in-frame clones only, with some absent. The table lists around 1.5 million clones, 95% to 99% of them singletons. Sequenced: naive CD4+ T cells sorted from blood. Source of these receptors: a man between 25 and 39 years old in good health. Both conserved end residues are part of each CDR3. A D gene is named only where the DNA matches it firmly. Clone size appears in some rows only: once, few, many, or a class for an expanded clone.

D	V	J	size	DNA	CDR3
TRBD2	TRBV18	TRBJ2-7	-	TGTGCCAGCTCACCCGTAGCGGGGCCGGAAGAGCAGTACTTC	CASSPVAGPEEQYF
TRBD2	TRBV9	TRBJ2-1	once	TGTGCCAGCAGCGTCACCGGGACTAGCGGGAGTGGGCAGTTCTTC	CASSVTGTSGSGQFF
-	TRBV28	TRBJ2-7	-	TGTGCCAGCAGTTTTCCCTTACGTCTAGTTGGCTCCTACGAGCAGTACTTC	CASSFPLRLVGSYEQYF
-	TRBV28	TRBJ1-5	-	TGTGCCAGCAGTTTAACGCAGGGCCTACCGGATGAGCAGCCCCAGCATTTT	CASSLTQGLPDEQPQHF
TRBD2	TRBV5-6	TRBJ2-2	-	TGTGCCAGCAGCTTACTGGGACTAGCGGGAGTAGCCACCGGGGAGCTGTTTTTT	CASSLLGLAGVATGELFF
-	TRBV6-5	TRBJ1-5	-	TGTGCCAGCAGTTACTCCCTAAGCAATCAGCCCCAGCATTTT	CASSYSLSNQPQHF
TRBD1	TRBV5-1	TRBJ1-3	-	TGCGCCAGCAGCATTCAGGGGGTTTCTGGAAACACCATATATTTT	CASSIQGVSGNTIYF
-	TRBV5-1	TRBJ1-2	-	TGCGCCAGCAGCTTGGCCGCCGGGGGTGGCTACACCTTC	CASSLAAGGGYTF
-	TRBV2	TRBJ2-7	-	TGTGCCAGCAGTGGAGAAAGCTACGAGCAGTACTTC	CASSGESYEQYF
-	TRBV6-1	TRBJ2-7	-	TGTGCCAGCGATCGGCAGGGAGGCTACGAGCAGTACTTC	CASDRQGGYEQYF
-	TRBV29-1	TRBJ2-6	-	TGCAGCGTTGAACATAGAGGAGACAGGACGGGGGCCAACGTCCTGACTTTC	CSVEHRGDRTGANVLTF
TRBD2	TRBV5-1	TRBJ2-3	-	TGCGCCAGCAGCTTGGTTGGGACTAGCGGGACAGATACGCAGTATTTT	CASSLVGTSGTDTQYF
TRBD2	TRBV7-7	TRBJ2-2	-	TGTGCTAGCAGCTTAGCCCTAGCGGGAGCCGCCGGGGAGCTGTTTTTT	CASSLALAGAAGELFF
TRBD1	TRBV10-3	TRBJ2-1	-	TGTGCCATCAGTGAGTCGGACAGGGAGCAGTTCTTC	CAISESDREQFF
TRBD2	TRBV7-2	TRBJ2-7	-	TGTGCCAGCGGTGAAGCGGGAAGGCACGAGCAGTACTTC	CASGEAGRHEQYF
TRBD2	TRBV10-3	TRBJ2-1	-	TGTGCCACGAGTCAAGAGCGGGGTTCCTCCTACAATGAGCAGTTCTTC	CATSQERGSSYNEQFF
TRBD2	TRBV5-4	TRBJ2-1	-	TGTGCCAGCAGCAATGGACTAGCGGGGCTGAATGAGCAGTTCTTC	CASSNGLAGLNEQFF